This T cell receptor (beta chain) appears in the sequencing data of a study of blood T cell repertoires in COVID-19. On the study more broadly: The analysed material was cDNA or gDNA that came from T cells, B-cell-depleted T cells, or PBMCs.

Enrolled through a virtual design, the participants were between about 18 and 89 years of age and came from about two dozen US areas. Germline-derived CDR1 and CDR2 are SNHLY and FYNNEI. CDR3 length equals 17 residues. Trimming took 3 bases from V and 2 from J, leaving 19 bases between them. Authors' data handling: Researchers report that nucleated cell counts were estimated from reference gene primer amplification. Data came from immunoSEQ multiplex PCR; TCRdb stores just in-frame clones and leaves some out. Clone size and V and J calls were adopted from that table, with D and trimming inferred from the DNA. The table lists 450,000 to 500,000 clones, 75% to 90% of them singletons.

The sequenced sample was PBMCs or T cells enriched from blood (not recorded which). The chain links TRBV2 to TRBJ1-2; D gene uncertain. This TCR was sampled from a young woman who had recovered from COVID-19. As DNA, the CDR3 is TGTGCCAGCAGTGACGGAGGGTCCAGAATTTACAACTATGGCTACACCTTC. Amino acid sequence: CASSDGGSRIYNYGYTF.